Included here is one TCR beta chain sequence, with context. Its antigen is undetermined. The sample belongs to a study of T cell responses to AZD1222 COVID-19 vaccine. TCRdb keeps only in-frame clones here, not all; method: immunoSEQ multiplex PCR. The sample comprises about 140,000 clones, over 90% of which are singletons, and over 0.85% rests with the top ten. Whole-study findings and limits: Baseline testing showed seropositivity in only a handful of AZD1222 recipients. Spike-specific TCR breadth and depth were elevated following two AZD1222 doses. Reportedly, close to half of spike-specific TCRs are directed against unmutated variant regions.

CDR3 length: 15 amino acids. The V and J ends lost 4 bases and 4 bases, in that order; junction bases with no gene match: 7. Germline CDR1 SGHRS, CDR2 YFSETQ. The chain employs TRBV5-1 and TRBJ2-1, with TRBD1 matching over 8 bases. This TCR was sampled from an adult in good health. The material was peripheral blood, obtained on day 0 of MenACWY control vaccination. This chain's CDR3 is CASSAGQGEYNEQFF. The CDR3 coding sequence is TGCGCCAGCAGCGCTGGACAGGGAGAATACAATGAGCAGTTCTTC. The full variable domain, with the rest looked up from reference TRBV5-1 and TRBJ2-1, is KAGVTQTPRYLIKTRGQQVTLSCSPISGHRSVSWYQQTPGQGLQFLFEYFSETQRNKGNFPGRFSGRQFSNSRSEMNVSTLELGDSALYLCASSAGQGEYNEQFFGPGTRLTVL.